This T cell receptor beta chain was sequenced during a study of spatial heterogeneity in lung cancer. In the study overall: Across the raw uncorrected reads, a unique TCR and UMI combination was observed, on average, more than ten times. Study outcomes and limitations: More often at tumor resection than at routine follow-up, ubiquitous expanded tumor TCRs were detected in the blood.

TCRdb reprocessed the 5' RACE reads with MiXCR, giving one entry per CDR3 protein. The sample holds more than 20,000 distinct CDR3 sequences, 3.5% to 5.5% seen once. Time point denoted: sample taken at primary tumor resection. Unsorted whole RNA from tumor, nontumor lung or frozen PBMC underwent sequencing. The donors, around 71 patients with untreated early-stage non-small cell lung cancer, provided the samples. This clonotype has a count of ten or more. Its antigen is undetermined. Germline V gives CDR1 MDHEN, CDR2 SYDVKM. The CDR3 contains 13 residues. V lost 5 bases to trimming and J lost 2 bases, with 10 bases between them.

This TCR came from a male donor with early-stage non-small cell lung cancer. Source: PBMCs, taken at surgery. The J gene is TRBJ2-7, the V gene TRBV28; no clear D gene. CDR3 sequence reads: CASSRPQPYEQYF. The CDR3, as DNA: TGTGCCAGCAGTCGACCACAGCCCTACGAGCAGTACTTC.